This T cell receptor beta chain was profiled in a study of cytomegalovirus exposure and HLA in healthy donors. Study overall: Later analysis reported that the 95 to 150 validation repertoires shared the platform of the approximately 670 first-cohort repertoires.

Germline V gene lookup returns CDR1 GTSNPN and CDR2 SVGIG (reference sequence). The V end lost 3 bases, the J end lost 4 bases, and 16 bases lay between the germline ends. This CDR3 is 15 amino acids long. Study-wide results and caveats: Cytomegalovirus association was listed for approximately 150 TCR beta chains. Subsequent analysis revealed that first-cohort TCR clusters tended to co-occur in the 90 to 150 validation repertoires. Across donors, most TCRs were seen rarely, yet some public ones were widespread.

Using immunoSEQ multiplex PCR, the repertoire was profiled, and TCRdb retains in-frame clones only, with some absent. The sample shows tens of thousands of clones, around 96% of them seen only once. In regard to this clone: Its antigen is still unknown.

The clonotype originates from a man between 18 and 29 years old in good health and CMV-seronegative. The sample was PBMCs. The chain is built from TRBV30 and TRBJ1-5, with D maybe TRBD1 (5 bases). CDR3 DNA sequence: TGTGCCTGGAGCACCCCCCAGGGAGGGAATCAGCCCCAGCATTTT. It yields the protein CAWSTPQGGNQPQHF.